The rows below give T cell receptor beta chains drawn from one sample of a study of vaccination effects on CD4 cells after COVID-19. Which antigens these TCRs recognize remains unknown. Profiling relied on immunoSEQ multiplex PCR, and the TCRdb table lists in-frame clones only, not all of them. The sample includes approximately 40,000 clones, just over 75% of them seen just once. The specimen was CD4+ T cells from PBMCs cultured without peptide, collected after COVID-19 vaccination. The receptors shown here come from a human donor who had a prior SARS-CoV-2 infection. The CDR3 runs from the conserved cysteine through the conserved F or W. The D gene is left open where the match is weak. The size entry is marked missing in some rows and otherwise reads once, few, many or a size class.

V: TRBV9; J: TRBJ2-1; size: -; D: -; CDR3: CASSVEGYNELFF; DNA: TGTGCCAGCAGCGTGGAAGGTTACAATGAGCTGTTCTTC
V: TRBV7-8; J: TRBJ2-1; size: -; D: -; CDR3: CASRAFRGRDYNEQFF; DNA: TGTGCCAGCAGGGCTTTTCGGGGGCGGGACTACAATGAGCAGTTCTTC
V: TRBV27; J: TRBJ1-1; size: -; D: TRBD1; CDR3: CASSRTGGDTEAFF; DNA: TGTGCCAGCAGTCGGACAGGGGGTGACACTGAAGCTTTCTTT
V: TRBV24-1; J: TRBJ1-4; size: -; D: -; CDR3: CATSKMGATNEKLFF; DNA: TGTGCCACCTCTAAAATGGGAGCAACTAATGAAAAACTGTTTTTT
V: TRBV30; J: TRBJ1-5; size: -; D: -; CDR3: CAWSSGTDQPQHF; DNA: TGTGCCTGGAGCTCGGGAACCGATCAGCCCCAGCATTTT
V: TRBV30; J: TRBJ1-1; size: -; D: -; CDR3: CAWSLLGYTEAFF; DNA: TGTGCCTGGAGCTTATTAGGCTACACTGAAGCTTTCTTT
V: TRBV7-9; J: TRBJ1-4; size: -; D: TRBD1; CDR3: CASSLGWDRGRTNEKLFF; DNA: TGTGCCAGCAGCTTAGGATGGGACAGGGGGAGGACTAATGAAAAACTGTTTTTT
V: TRBV3-1/TRBV3-2; J: TRBJ1-2; size: -; D: TRBD1; CDR3: CASSPNRGRGYTF; DNA: TGTGCCAGCAGCCCTAACAGGGGCAGGGGCTACACCTTC
V: TRBV19; J: TRBJ1-2; size: -; D: -; CDR3: CASRPGGSGYTF; DNA: TGTGCCAGTAGACCCGGGGGTTCTGGCTACACCTTC
V: TRBV5-1; J: TRBJ2-3; size: once; D: -; CDR3: CASVDSPHSTDTQYF; DNA: TGCGCCAGCGTGGACAGCCCCCATAGCACAGATACGCAGTATTTT
V: TRBV4-3; J: TRBJ1-6; size: -; D: TRBD1; CDR3: CASSHRDRGNSPLHF; DNA: TGCGCCAGCAGCCACCGGGACAGGGGGAATTCACCCCTCCACTTT
V: TRBV27; J: TRBJ1-2; size: -; D: TRBD1; CDR3: CASSLYPGTGVGYTF; DNA: TGTGCCAGCAGTTTATATCCCGGGACAGGGGTTGGCTACACCTTC
V: TRBV3-1/TRBV3-2; J: TRBJ1-5; size: -; D: -; CDR3: CASSSFAGQPQHF; DNA: TGTGCCAGCAGCTCATTCGCCGGTCAGCCCCAGCATTTT
V: TRBV30; J: TRBJ1-1; size: -; D: -; CDR3: CAWSVYRTNTEAFF; DNA: TGTGCCTGGAGTGTCTACCGAACAAACACTGAAGCTTTCTTT
V: TRBV9; J: TRBJ1-5; size: -; D: -; CDR3: CASSNAGGQPQHF; DNA: TGTGCCAGCAGCAACGCGGGCGGCCAGCCCCAGCATTTT
V: TRBV7-3; J: TRBJ1-1; size: -; D: -; CDR3: CASSMGANTEAFF; DNA: TGTGCCAGCAGTATGGGGGCGAACACTGAAGCTTTCTTT
V: TRBV3-1/TRBV3-2; J: TRBJ2-5; size: -; D: -; CDR3: CASSQPLSSQGLETQYF; DNA: TGTGCCAGCAGCCAACCCTTATCGTCCCAGGGGTTGGAGACCCAGTACTTC
V: TRBV21-1; J: TRBJ2-7; size: -; D: -; CDR3: CASSKANQGYEQYF; DNA: TGTGCCAGCAGCAAAGCAAATCAGGGGTACGAGCAGTACTTC
V: TRBV5-6; J: TRBJ2-5; size: -; D: -; CDR3: CASSWDSRSKTQYF; DNA: TGTGCCAGTAGCTGGGACTCCCGCTCTAAGACCCAGTACTTC
V: TRBV4-2; J: TRBJ1-1; size: few; D: TRBD1; CDR3: CASSRQQGLNTEAFF; DNA: TGTGCCAGCAGCCGCCAACAGGGGTTGAACACTGAAGCTTTCTTT
V: TRBV19; J: TRBJ2-2; size: -; D: TRBD1; CDR3: CASSSNRGPFTGELFF; DNA: TGTGCCAGTAGTAGTAACAGGGGGCCCTTCACCGGGGAGCTGTTTTTT
V: TRBV7-9; J: TRBJ2-7; size: once; D: TRBD1; CDR3: CASSSTGGTYEQYF; DNA: TGTGCCAGCAGCTCGACAGGGGGAACCTACGAGCAGTACTTC
V: TRBV18; J: TRBJ1-2; size: -; D: TRBD1; CDR3: CASSRIQGARDYGYTF; DNA: TGTGCCAGCTCACGGATACAGGGGGCGCGGGACTATGGCTACACCTTC
V: TRBV6-6; J: TRBJ1-1; size: -; D: -; CDR3: CASSYSRDTEAFF; DNA: TGTGCCAGCAGTTACTCGCGGGACACTGAAGCTTTCTTT
V: TRBV5-4; J: TRBJ1-2; size: -; D: -; CDR3: CASSSTQETSYGYTF; DNA: TGTGCCAGCAGCTCAACGCAGGAGACAAGCTATGGCTACACCTTC
V: TRBV2; J: TRBJ2-7; size: few; D: TRBD1; CDR3: CASTKDRGRYEQYF; DNA: TGTGCCAGCACTAAGGACAGGGGGCGGTACGAGCAGTACTTC
V: TRBV4-3; J: TRBJ2-3; size: -; D: -; CDR3: CASSPLPPPDTQYF; DNA: TGCGCCAGCAGCCCCCTCCCCCCCCCAGATACGCAGTATTTT
V: TRBV12-3/TRBV12-4; J: TRBJ2-7; size: -; D: TRBD1; CDR3: CASSGTGVWEQYF; DNA: TGTGCCAGCAGCGGGACAGGGGTTTGGGAGCAGTACTTC
V: TRBV5-6; J: TRBJ2-5; size: few; D: -; CDR3: CASSLGNQETQYF; DNA: TGTGCCAGCAGCTTGGGGAACCAAGAGACCCAGTACTTC
V: TRBV7-7; J: TRBJ2-5; size: -; D: -; CDR3: CASSPDYQETQYF; DNA: TGTGCTAGCAGCCCTGACTATCAAGAGACCCAGTACTTC